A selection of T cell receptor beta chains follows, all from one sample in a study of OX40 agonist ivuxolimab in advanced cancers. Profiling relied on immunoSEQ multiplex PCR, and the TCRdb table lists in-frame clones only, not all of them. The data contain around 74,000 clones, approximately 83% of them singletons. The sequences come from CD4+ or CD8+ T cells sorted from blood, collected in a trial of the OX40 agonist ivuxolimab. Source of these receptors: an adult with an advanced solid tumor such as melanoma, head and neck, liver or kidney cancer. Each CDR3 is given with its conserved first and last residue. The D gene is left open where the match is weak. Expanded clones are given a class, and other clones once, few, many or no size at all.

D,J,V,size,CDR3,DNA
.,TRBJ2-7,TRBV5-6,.,CASSLRDEQYF,TGTGCCAGCAGTCTCAGGGACGAGCAGTACTTC
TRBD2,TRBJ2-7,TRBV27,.,CASTFSGSGFYEQYF,TGTGCCAGCACTTTTAGCGGGAGCGGGTTTTACGAGCAGTACTTC
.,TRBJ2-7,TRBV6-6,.,CASSGTLGSYEQYF,TGTGCCAGCAGCGGGACACTTGGTTCCTACGAGCAGTACTTC
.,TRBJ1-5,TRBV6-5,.,CASSFYPGQPQHF,TGTGCCAGCAGTTTTTATCCCGGGCAGCCCCAGCATTTT
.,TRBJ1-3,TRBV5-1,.,CASSLSSQGTIYF,TGCGCCAGCAGCTTGTCCTCCCAAGGCACCATATATTTT
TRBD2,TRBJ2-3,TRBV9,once,CASSLLAGGLDTQYF,TGTGCCAGCAGCCTACTAGCGGGGGGGCTAGATACGCAGTATTTT
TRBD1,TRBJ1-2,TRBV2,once,CASGTTGGGYTF,TGTGCCAGCGGTACGACAGGGGGAGGCTACACCTTC
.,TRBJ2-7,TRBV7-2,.,CASSLGAPTYEQYF,TGTGCCAGCAGCTTAGGTGCACCTACCTACGAGCAGTACTTC
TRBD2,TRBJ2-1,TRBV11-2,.,CASMGASGFLSSNEQFF,TGTGCCAGCATGGGGGCTAGCGGGTTCTTATCCTCAAATGAGCAGTTCTTC
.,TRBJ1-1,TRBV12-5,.,CASGSKVNTEAFF,TGTGCTAGTGGTTCCAAGGTAAACACTGAAGCTTTCTTT
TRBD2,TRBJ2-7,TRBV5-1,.,CASSLVTSGSGFIHEQYF,TGCGCCAGCAGCTTGGTGACTAGCGGGAGCGGGTTCATCCACGAGCAGTACTTC
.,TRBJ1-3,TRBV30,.,CAWRNRAAGNTIYF,TGTGCCTGGAGGAACAGGGCTGCTGGAAACACCATATATTTT
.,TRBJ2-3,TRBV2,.,CASRSRLDSTDTQYF,TGTGCCAGCAGGAGTCGGCTTGACTCCACAGATACGCAGTATTTT
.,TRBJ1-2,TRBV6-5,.,CASSEGGSYGYTF,TGTGCCAGCAGTGAAGGGGGAAGCTATGGCTACACCTTC
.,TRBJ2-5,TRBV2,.,CASSGGWGRVETQYF,TGTGCCAGCAGCGGGGGCTGGGGGCGGGTTGAGACCCAGTACTTC
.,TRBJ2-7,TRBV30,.,CAWSVQGGEQYF,TGTGCCTGGAGTGTACAAGGGGGCGAGCAGTACTTC
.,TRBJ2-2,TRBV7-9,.,CASNLQEGTGELFF,TGTGCCAGCAACCTCCAGGAGGGCACCGGGGAGCTGTTTTTT
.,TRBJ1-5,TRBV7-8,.,CASSPGAYQPQHF,TGTGCCAGCAGCCCAGGAGCCTATCAGCCCCAGCATTTT
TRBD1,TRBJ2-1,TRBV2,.,CASTGTGTGYNEQFF,TGTGCCAGCACGGGTACCGGGACAGGGTACAATGAGCAGTTCTTC
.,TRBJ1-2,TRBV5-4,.,CASSSPTVPYGYTF,TGTGCCAGCAGTTCCCCGACAGTCCCCTATGGCTACACCTTC
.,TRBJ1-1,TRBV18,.,CASSPGDTEAFF,TGTGCCAGCTCACCGGGTGACACTGAAGCTTTCTTT
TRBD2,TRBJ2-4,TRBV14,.,CASSAGLAGGLAKNIQYF,TGTGCCAGCAGCGCGGGACTAGCGGGGGGCCTAGCCAAAAACATTCAGTACTTC
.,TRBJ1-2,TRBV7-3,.,CASSFPGQILNGYTF,TGTGCCAGCAGCTTCCCCGGACAAATCCTTAATGGCTACACCTTC
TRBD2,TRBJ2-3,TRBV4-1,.,CASSLTGAGGRTDTQYF,TGCGCCAGCAGCCTGACCGGAGCGGGAGGGCGCACAGATACGCAGTATTTT
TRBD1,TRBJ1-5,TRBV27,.,CASSYDREDQPQHF,TGTGCCAGCAGTTATGACAGGGAGGATCAGCCCCAGCATTTT
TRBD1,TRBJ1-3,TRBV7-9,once,CASSLHGTGSGNTIYF,TGTGCCAGCAGCTTACACGGGACAGGCTCTGGAAACACCATATATTTT
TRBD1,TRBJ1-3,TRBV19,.,CASTHGQGTIYF,TGTGCCAGTACCCACGGACAGGGCACCATATATTTT
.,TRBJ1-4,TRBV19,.,CASSIGPPGEKLFF,TGTGCCAGTAGTATTGGCCCCCCGGGGGAAAAACTGTTTTTT
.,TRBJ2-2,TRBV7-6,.,CASGELTGELFF,TGTGCCAGCGGAGAACTCACCGGGGAGCTGTTTTTT
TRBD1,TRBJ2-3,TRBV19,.,CASSIGVTGSEDTQYF,TGTGCCAGTAGTATAGGGGTGACAGGGAGTGAAGATACGCAGTATTTT
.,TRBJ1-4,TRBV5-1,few,CASSLVGGGTNEKLFF,TGCGCCAGCAGCTTGGTTGGAGGGGGAACTAATGAAAAACTGTTTTTT
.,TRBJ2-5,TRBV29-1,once,CSVEVSFQETQYF,TGCAGCGTTGAGGTCAGCTTTCAAGAGACCCAGTACTTC
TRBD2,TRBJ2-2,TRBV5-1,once,CASLAGAFAGELFF,TGCGCCAGTCTAGCGGGAGCATTTGCGGGGGAGCTGTTTTTT
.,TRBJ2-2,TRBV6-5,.,CASSYSIDTGELFF,TGTGCCAGCAGTTACTCGATAGACACCGGGGAGCTGTTTTTT
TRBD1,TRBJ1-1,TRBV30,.,CAWSPLTGGTEAFF,TGTGCCTGGAGTCCACTGACAGGGGGCACTGAAGCTTTCTTT
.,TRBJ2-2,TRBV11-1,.,CASEVGRGGELFF,TGTGCCAGCGAAGTGGGACGGGGCGGGGAGCTGTTTTTT
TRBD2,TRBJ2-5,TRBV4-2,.,CASSQNRGGVLGETQYF,TGTGCCAGCAGCCAAAACCGCGGGGGGGTCCTTGGAGAGACCCAGTACTTC
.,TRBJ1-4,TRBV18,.,CASSPGKTAVNEKLFF,TGTGCCAGCTCACCGGGGAAGACAGCGGTTAATGAAAAACTGTTTTTT
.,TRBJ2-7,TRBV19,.,CASSIRAGYEQYF,TGTGCCAGTAGTATTCGGGCAGGCTACGAGCAGTACTTC